Listed below are T cell receptor beta chains from one sample, sequenced in a study of CD8+ T cells in alopecia areata. Assay used: immunoSEQ multiplex PCR; TCRdb lists only in-frame clones, some missing. Here the sample spans fewer than 110,000 clones, about four fifths being singletons. Source: CD8+ T cells sorted from blood, taken at week 24, from a patient treated with tofacitinib. The receptors were sampled from a human donor with alopecia areata. The CDR3 runs from the conserved cysteine through the conserved F or W. Each record gives: clone size, V gene, J gene, D gene, CDR3 protein, CDR3 DNA. D genes are given only for firm matches. Not every row has a clone size; where given, it reads once, few, many or a size class.

>few|TRBV11-2|TRBJ2-5|TRBD2
CASSLGLADQETQYF
TGTGCCAGCAGCTTAGGGCTAGCGGATCAAGAGACCCAGTACTTC
>large|TRBV10-2|TRBJ2-1|-
CASSVPGNEQFF
TGCGCCAGCAGTGTCCCGGGAAATGAGCAGTTCTTC
>-|TRBV5-1|TRBJ1-1|-
CASSLQRRASGMNTEAFF
TGCGCCAGCAGCTTGCAGCGGAGGGCTAGCGGCATGAACACTGAAGCTTTCTTT
>-|TRBV5-1|TRBJ2-7|TRBD1
CASSSGTGLYEQYF
TGCGCCAGCAGCTCCGGGACAGGGCTTTACGAGCAGTACTTC
>few|TRBV6-5|TRBJ2-7|TRBD2
CASSYSGVAEQYF
TGTGCCAGCAGTTACAGCGGGGTAGCCGAGCAGTACTTC
>-|TRBV19|TRBJ2-1|-
CASTLTPGASNEQFF
TGTGCCAGTACCCTTACCCCAGGGGCATCGAATGAGCAGTTCTTC
>-|TRBV20-1|TRBJ2-7|-
CSAPDYEQYF
TGCAGTGCTCCGGATTACGAGCAGTACTTC
>-|TRBV2|TRBJ2-1|TRBD2
CASSELSGGSYNEQFF
TGTGCCAGCAGCGAGCTTAGCGGGGGTTCCTACAATGAGCAGTTCTTC
>-|TRBV4-1|TRBJ2-1|-
CASSPGGRGGYNEQFF
TGCGCCAGCAGCCCAGGGGGACGGGGGGGCTACAATGAGCAGTTCTTC
>-|TRBV7-9|TRBJ2-5|TRBD2
CASSSSTSGGETQYF
TGTGCCAGCAGCTCCTCGACTAGCGGGGGAGAGACCCAGTACTTC
>once|TRBV7-9|TRBJ2-4|TRBD2
CASSLGGGLAKNIQYF
TGTGCCAGCAGCTTAGGGGGAGGGCTAGCCAAAAACATTCAGTACTTC
>-|TRBV29-1|TRBJ2-5|-
CSLRGVEQTQYF
TGCAGCTTGAGGGGTGTTGAGCAGACCCAGTACTTC
>-|TRBV9|TRBJ1-2|-
CASNPGGGQFGYTF
TGTGCCAGCAATCCCGGGGGGGGCCAGTTTGGCTACACCTTC
>-|TRBV27|TRBJ1-6|TRBD1
CASSPYNRGTIYNSPLHF
TGTGCCAGCAGTCCCTATAACAGGGGAACCATCTATAATTCACCCCTCCACTTT
>-|TRBV27|TRBJ2-7|-
CASREDSSYEQYF
TGTGCCAGCAGAGAGGACAGCTCCTACGAGCAGTACTTC
>once|TRBV13|TRBJ2-2|-
CASSLGTLGFGELFF
TGTGCCAGCAGCTTAGGAACGTTGGGCTTCGGGGAGCTGTTTTTT
>-|TRBV23-1|TRBJ2-7|TRBD2
CASSQVDSGGYSYEQYF
TGCGCCAGCAGTCAAGTGGATAGCGGGGGGTACTCTTACGAGCAGTACTTC
>-|TRBV7-8|TRBJ2-1|-
CASSLNRDSYNEQFF
TGTGCCAGCAGCTTAAACAGGGATTCCTACAATGAGCAGTTCTTC
>-|TRBV27|TRBJ2-7|TRBD2
CASSPRGGRSYEQYF
TGTGCCAGCAGTCCAAGAGGCGGGAGATCTTACGAGCAGTACTTC
>-|TRBV15|TRBJ1-1|TRBD1
CATSRDTGDTEAFF
TGTGCCACCAGCAGAGATACAGGGGACACTGAAGCTTTCTTT
>-|TRBV10-2|TRBJ2-1|TRBD1
CASSEPDRGFYNEQFF
TGCGCCAGCAGTGAGCCGGACAGGGGGTTCTACAATGAGCAGTTCTTC
>-|TRBV13|TRBJ1-2|-
CASSLVGGYGYTF
TGTGCCAGCAGCTTAGTGGGGGGCTATGGCTACACCTTC
>-|TRBV6-1|TRBJ2-7|TRBD1
CASSEPGTGSYEQYF
TGTGCCAGCAGTGAGCCCGGGACAGGGTCCTACGAGCAGTACTTC
>-|TRBV29-1|TRBJ2-1|-
CSAAQGPKGNEQFF
TGCAGCGCCGCTCAGGGCCCTAAGGGCAATGAGCAGTTCTTC
>few|TRBV7-2|TRBJ2-3|-
CASSLFRNTDTQYF
TGTGCCAGCAGCTTGTTTAGGAACACAGATACGCAGTATTTT
>-|TRBV7-9|TRBJ1-2|-
CASTRPSESTNYGYTF
TGTGCCAGCACCAGGCCCTCGGAATCCACCAACTATGGCTACACCTTC
>-|TRBV7-8|TRBJ2-7|-
CASSRSTGYEQYF
TGTGCCAGCAGCCGAAGTACTGGCTACGAGCAGTACTTC
>-|TRBV7-8|TRBJ1-4|-
CASSLVTGTEKLFF
TGTGCCAGCAGCTTAGTGACAGGCACCGAAAAACTGTTTTTT
>-|TRBV2|TRBJ2-1|TRBD2
CASSEIAGDYNEQFF
TGTGCCAGCAGTGAAATAGCGGGGGACTACAATGAGCAGTTCTTC
>-|TRBV20-1|TRBJ2-4|-
CSARDGSIQYF
TGCAGTGCTAGAGATGGGAGCATTCAGTACTTC
>-|TRBV4-1|TRBJ2-7|TRBD1
CASSPGQGLIDEQYF
TGCGCCAGCAGCCCCGGACAGGGGTTAATTGACGAGCAGTACTTC
>-|TRBV14|TRBJ2-7|TRBD2
CASSQRRGATYEQYF
TGTGCCAGCAGCCAACGGCGGGGGGCTACCTACGAGCAGTACTTC
>-|TRBV4-1|TRBJ2-7|TRBD2
CASSQGEAGKSSYEQYF
TGCGCCAGCAGCCAAGGGGAAGCGGGGAAAAGCTCCTACGAGCAGTACTTC
>-|TRBV2|TRBJ2-5|TRBD2
CASRVAGKETQYF
TGTGCCAGCAGGGTAGCGGGGAAGGAGACCCAGTACTTC
>-|TRBV2|TRBJ2-7|-
CASILRGTEQYF
TGTGCCAGCATTCTAAGGGGGACGGAGCAGTACTTC
>-|TRBV14|TRBJ1-1|TRBD1
CASSQARQGINTEAFF
TGTGCCAGCAGCCAAGCAAGACAGGGAATCAACACTGAAGCTTTCTTT
>-|TRBV2|TRBJ2-2|-
CASSEARKGPGELFF
TGTGCCAGCAGTGAAGCGCGGAAAGGGCCCGGGGAGCTGTTTTTT
>-|TRBV7-9|TRBJ2-1|TRBD2
CASSPLSGGDYNEQFF
TGTGCCAGCAGCCCCCTGAGCGGGGGGGATTACAATGAGCAGTTCTTC
>once|TRBV6-5|TRBJ2-2|-
CASSYYGGELFF
TGTGCCAGCAGTTACTATGGCGGGGAGCTGTTTTTT
>-|TRBV28|TRBJ1-2|-
CASTATRTQWAHGYTF
TGTGCCAGCACTGCTACACGGACTCAATGGGCCCATGGCTACACCTTC
>-|TRBV6-6|TRBJ1-1|-
CASSPWDTEAFF
TGTGCCAGCAGCCCATGGGACACTGAAGCTTTCTTT